The sequence of this TCR beta chain was determined in a study of cytomegalovirus exposure and HLA in healthy donors. The CDR3 consists of 12 residues. Per germline, CDR1 SGHVS and CDR2 FNYEAQ. A multiplex PCR was run with 60 Vbeta primers and 13 Jbeta primers. Libraries were prepared by immunoSEQ multiplex PCR; TCRdb keeps only in-frame clonotypes and omits some of them. The sample contains 150,000 or so clones, 68% of which appear only once. Details on this clone: What it binds is not known.

Study outcomes and limitations: The authors later linked a missense DCLRE1C variant to TCR beta V- and J-gene trimming. Earlier analysis looked at TCR beta V segments, and most were productive about 90% or about 30% of the time. Later, an analysis found that common viral pathogens appeared to be linked with several of the most significant clusters.

The source is a man aged 25 to 45 in good health and CMV-seropositive. Sequenced material: PBMCs. This chain links TRBV7-6 with TRBJ2-5, with 7 bases lining up with TRBD1. The J call may be in error: the DNA end matches TRBJ2-7 better. The CDR3 is CASSLQGDEQYF. In DNA form, the CDR3 reads TGTGCCAGCAGCTTACAGGGGGACGAGCAGTACTTC.